The 27 T cell receptor beta chains below come from one sample, sequenced in a study of blood T cell repertoires in COVID-19. Sequenced by immunoSEQ multiplex PCR; TCRdb stores in-frame clones only, minus some. The table has hundreds of thousands of clones, 80% to 90% seen once. Sequenced material: peripheral blood. The source of these receptors is a man younger than 30 with COVID-19, enrolled during active disease.

The sample holds a few counts of this clone. The gene calls are TRBV30 and TRBJ2-5; TRBD1 matches at 8 bases. CDR1 and CDR2 (germline): GTSNPN, SVGIG (reference sequence). The CDR3 runs 15 residues. Trimming removed 3 bases from V and 4 bases from J; junction bases left unmatched: 10. CDR3 sequence: CAWSSGQGARETQYF. CDR3 in DNA: TGTGCCTGGAGCTCGGGGCAGGGGGCGCGAGAGACCCAGTACTTC.

The sample holds one count of this clone. The chain uses TRBV6-1 and TRBJ2-2, with D uncertain. With 1 base removed from V and 7 bases from J, the gap between germline ends came to 13 bases. Looked up from germline, CDR1 is MNHNS and CDR2 is SASEGT. The length of the CDR3 is 15 residues. The CDR3 DNA sequence: TGTGCCAGCAGTGAAGAGAGGATTTCCTTCGGGGAGCTGTTTTTT. Translation: CASSEERISFGELFF.

This chain uses TRBV5-1 with TRBJ2-5, with a possible D match to TRBD1 (5 bases). The germline V gene encodes CDR1 SGHRS and CDR2 YFSETQ. The V end lost 5 bases, the J end lost 3 bases, and 14 bases lay between the germline ends. The CDR3 has 14 amino acids. DNA for the CDR3: TGCGCCAGCAGTCCTCGACAAGGGGAAGAGACCCAGTACTTC. It codes for CASSPRQGEETQYF.

V gene TRBV5-5 combines with J gene TRBJ1-5; the match to TRBD1 covers 10 bases. Unmatched junction bases numbered 14, after V lost 4 bases and J lost 7 bases. This CDR3 is 17 amino acids long. Germline lookup yields CDR1 SGHKS and CDR2 YYEKEE (reference sequence). The CDR3 nucleotides read TGTGCCAGCAGCCTTTCCGGGACAGGGGACGTGGGGCAGCCCCAGCATTTT. It translates to CASSLSGTGDVGQPQHF.

The chain couples TRBV4-1 to TRBJ1-2, with TRBD1 identical over 9 bases. The CDR3 totals 13 residues. Trimming removed 1 base from V and 6 bases from J; junction bases left unmatched: 0. Germline V lookup: CDR1 MGHRA, CDR2 YSYEKL. The CDR3 here is CASSQGTGDGYTF. DNA for the CDR3: TGCGCCAGCAGCCAAGGGACAGGGGATGGCTACACCTTC.

This chain connects TRBV5-1 to TRBJ2-5; D not certain. The germline CDR1 and CDR2 sequences are SGHRS and YFSETQ. CDR3 size: 14 residues. V lost 1 base and J lost 1, with 8 bases in between. The CDR3 DNA is TGCGCCAGCAGCTTGACAGTGGCCCAAGAGACCCAGTACTTC. As protein: CASSLTVAQETQYF.

V gene TRBV3-1 (or the pseudogene TRBV3-2) combines with J gene TRBJ1-3, with D uncertain. The V and J ends lost 3 bases and 2 bases respectively, with 11 bases between them. The germline gives CDR1 LGHDT, CDR2 YNNKEL (reference sequence). The CDR3 covers 15 residues. In DNA form, the CDR3 reads TGTGCCAGCAGCCATACAGCTTGGCCTGGAAACACCATATATTTT. Protein: CASSHTAWPGNTIYF.

A note on this clone: Other DNA sequences from this sample encode an identical CDR3 as well. This sequence joins TRBV19 and TRBJ2-2, with 11 bases that match TRBD1. Germline CDR1 and CDR2: LNHDA and SQIVND (reference sequence). Trimming removed 7 bases from V and 7 bases from J; junction bases left unmatched: 5. The length of the CDR3 is 14 residues. CDR3 sequence (DNA): TGTGCCAGTACTCGGACAGGGGGCGGCGGGGAGCTGTTTTTT. Amino acid sequence: CASTRTGGGGELFF. Drawing the rest from reference TRBV19 and TRBJ2-2, the complete variable domain is DGGITQSPKYLFRKEGQNVTLSCEQNLNHDAMYWYRQDPGQGLRLIYYSQIVNDFQKGDIAEGYSVSREKKESFPLTVTSAQKNPTAFYLCASTRTGGGGELFFGEGSRLTVL.

This chain connects TRBV19 to TRBJ2-3, with 12 bases identical to TRBD2. This CDR3 spans 18 amino acids. With 3 bases clipped from V and 2 bases from J, the junction kept 9 bases outside the gene matches. Germline V gives CDR1 LNHDA, CDR2 SQIVND (reference sequence). The CDR3 bases are TGTGCCAGTAGTATCGGAGGGACTAGCGGGTTCTTCACAGATACGCAGTATTTT. Protein: CASSIGGTSGFFTDTQYF.

The rearrangement uses TRBV5-1 and TRBJ2-5; D uncertain. V was pared by 0 bases and J by 1 base, with 10 bases between. This CDR3 contains 15 residues. Per the germline V gene, CDR1 is SGHRS and CDR2 is YFSETQ. CDR3 DNA: TGCGCCAGCAGCTTGGGGCTAGAGACCCAAGAGACCCAGTACTTC. Translated: CASSLGLETQETQYF.

This chain connects TRBV19 to TRBJ1-5, with TRBD1 as a possible D gene (6 bases). The V end lost 5 bases, the J end lost 7 bases, and 24 bases lay between the germline ends. Germline loops: CDR1 LNHDA, CDR2 SQIVND (reference sequence). CDR3 length: 17 residues. The CDR3 coding sequence is TGTGCCAGTAGTCCGACCCCATTGGGGGGGGCGGGACAGCCCCAGCATTTT. This sequence encodes CASSPTPLGGAGQPQHF.

The table lists this clone with a few counts. The V call is TRBV30, the J call TRBJ1-2, with 10 bases fitting TRBD1. CDR1 is GTSNPN, CDR2 SVGIG, per germline (reference sequence). The CDR3 is 15 residues long. V lost 2 bases to trimming and J lost 6 bases; unmatched junction nucleotides: 9. The CDR3 DNA sequence: TGTGCCTGGAGTTACCGGGGACAGGGGTTCCATGGCTACACCTTC. Protein: CAWSYRGQGFHGYTF. Supplemented by reference TRBV30 and TRBJ1-2, the full variable domain reads SQTIHQWPATLVQPVGSPLSLECTVEGTSNPNLYWYRQAAGRGLQLLFYSVGIGQISSEVPQNLSASRPQDRQFILSSKKLLLSDSGFYLCAWSYRGQGFHGYTFGSGTRLTVV.

V gene TRBV18 combines with J gene TRBJ2-5, with a weak D call TRBD1 (6 bases). The CDR3 runs to 13 residues. Trimming shortened V by 5 bases and J by 2 bases, and 9 bases separated the two germline ends. CDR1 is KGHSH and CDR2 is LQKENI in the germline V gene. In nucleotides, the CDR3 is TGTGCCAGCTCATCAACAGGGCAAGAGACCCAGTACTTC. It specifies CASSSTGQETQYF.

The J gene is TRBJ1-1, the V gene TRBV30, with 10 bases lining up with TRBD1. Trimming cost V 3 bases and J 4 bases; bases outside gene matches: 2. This CDR3 has 13 amino acids. Germline V gives CDR1 GTSNPN, CDR2 SVGIG (reference sequence). For the CDR3, the DNA is TGTGCCTGGAGGACAGGGGGCGTCACTGAAGCTTTCTTT. Protein sequence: CAWRTGGVTEAFF.

This clone was detected only once. The V call is TRBV5-4, the J call TRBJ2-2, with 8 nucleotides matching TRBD2. J gave up 0 bases and V 5 bases, and 6 bases lay outside the gene matches. The CDR3 totals 16 residues. The germline V gene encodes CDR1 SGHNT and CDR2 YYREEE (reference sequence). CDR3 nucleotides: TGTGCCAGCAGGACTAGCGACTTACCGAACACCGGGGAGCTGTTTTTT. Protein: CASRTSDLPNTGELFF.

The chain carries TRBV3-1 (or the pseudogene TRBV3-2) and TRBJ1-1, with 7 bases identical to TRBD1. The ends lost 2 bases at V and 1 base at J; junction bases unmatched: 4. Germline loops: CDR1 LGHDT, CDR2 YNNKEL (reference sequence). The CDR3 runs 15 residues. CDR3 protein: CASSQYTGENTEAFF. In DNA, the CDR3 is TGTGCCAGCAGCCAATATACAGGGGAGAACACTGAAGCTTTCTTT.

The chain is built from TRBV5-1 and TRBJ2-5; no clear D. The germline V and J ends were trimmed by 2 bases and 1 base, with 12 bases remaining between them. The CDR3 runs to 15 residues. The germline V gene encodes CDR1 SGHRS and CDR2 YFSETQ. CDR3 protein: CASSLTRQIQETQYF. The DNA for the CDR3 is TGCGCCAGCAGCTTAACCAGGCAAATCCAAGAGACCCAGTACTTC.

The rearrangement uses TRBV14 and TRBJ1-3, with D perhaps matching TRBD1 (5 bases). The germline CDR1 and CDR2 sequences are SGHDN and FVKESK. This CDR3 has 18 residues. V was cut by 4 bases and J by 0 bases, with 19 bases left in between. CDR3 region: CASSPRGRERGSGNTIYF. CDR3 DNA: TGTGCCAGCAGCCCCCGAGGCAGGGAAAGGGGCTCTGGAAACACCATATATTTT.

The J gene is TRBJ2-3, the V gene TRBV23-1; the D gene is possibly TRBD2 (6 bases). TRBV23-1 is flagged as an ORF with uncertain function. V lost 0 bases and J lost 6, with 25 bases in between. CDR3 length: 19 amino acids. CDR3 region: CASSQSTSLARSCGDTQYF. CDR3 DNA: TGCGCCAGCAGTCAATCGACCTCCCTAGCGCGCTCTTGTGGGGATACGCAGTATTTT.

The V call is TRBV6-5, the J call TRBJ1-1; D perhaps matches TRBD1 (6 bases). The germline V and J ends were trimmed by 0 bases and 9 bases, with 14 bases remaining between them. Germline V lookup: CDR1 MNHEY, CDR2 SVGAGI. This CDR3 has 14 residues. This CDR3 is CASSYSLFRGQAFF. The CDR3 DNA reads as TGTGCCAGCAGTTACTCTTTATTCAGGGGTCAAGCTTTCTTT.

This clone was recorded many times. The rearrangement uses TRBV5-1 and TRBJ2-3, with 9 bases matching TRBD2. J was trimmed by 3 bases and V by 0 bases; bases with no gene match: 5. CDR3 length equals 16 residues. Germline V gives CDR1 SGHRS, CDR2 YFSETQ. CDR3 loop: CASSLVSGRMTDTQYF. CDR3 bases: TGCGCCAGCAGCTTGGTGAGCGGGAGGATGACAGATACGCAGTATTTT.

The chain joins TRBV28 to TRBJ1-5; 7 bases match TRBD1. This CDR3 has 14 residues. V was clipped by 5 bases and J by 10 bases; unmatched bases: 11. Germline loops: CDR1 MDHEN, CDR2 SYDVKM. CDR3 residues: CASSPLDRPGPQHF. The CDR3 nucleotides read TGTGCCAGCAGTCCATTGGACAGGCCCGGACCCCAGCATTTT. The full variable domain, with the rest looked up from reference TRBV28 and TRBJ1-5, is DVKVTQSSRYLVKRTGEKVFLECVQDMDHENMFWYRQDPGLGLRLIYFSYDVKMKEKGDIPEGYSVSREKKERFSLILESASTNQTSMYLCASSPLDRPGPQHFGDGTRLSIL.

This chain links TRBV27 with TRBJ2-7; 13 bases are a match to TRBD2. V shed 6 bases and J 7 bases; nucleotides not matched to a gene: 9. CDR3 length: 15 amino acids. CDR1 is MNHEY, CDR2 SMNVEV, per germline (reference sequence). This chain's CDR3 is CASSLKGLAGSEQYF. The CDR3 DNA is TGTGCCAGCAGCCTCAAGGGACTAGCGGGGAGTGAGCAGTACTTC.

The V and J genes are TRBV9 and TRBJ2-5; 10 nucleotides align to TRBD2. From germline, CDR1 is SGDLS and CDR2 YYNGEE. The CDR3 has 15 amino acids. J lost 0 bases, V lost 1 base, and 0 bases had no gene match. CDR3 in amino acids: CASSVLAGDQETQYF. In DNA form, the CDR3 reads TGTGCCAGCAGCGTACTAGCGGGGGACCAAGAGACCCAGTACTTC.

V is TRBV7-9 and J is TRBJ2-7; TRBD2 matches at 9 bases. V dropped 1 base and J dropped 4; count of bases not matched to a gene: 2. In germline, CDR1 is SEHNR, CDR2 FQNEAQ (reference sequence). CDR3 length: 14 amino acids. The CDR3 DNA reads TGTGCCAGCAGCTTAGTTAGCGGGGGTTACGAGCAGTACTTC. Translating gives CASSLVSGGYEQYF.

The genes are TRBV6-2 or TRBV6-3 and TRBJ1-6, with no clear D. Germline V gene sequence: CDR1 MNHEY, CDR2 SVGEGT. V dropped 7 bases and J dropped 6 bases, with 10 bases sitting between them. The CDR3 contains 13 residues. CDR3 region: CASTPGVNSPLHF. The CDR3 nucleotides read TGTGCCAGCACCCCGGGAGTTAATTCACCCCTCCACTTT.

This sequence joins TRBV13 and TRBJ2-5; TRBD1 matches 7 bases. This CDR3 contains 15 residues. Germline V gene lookup returns CDR1 PRHDT and CDR2 FYEKMQ (reference sequence). V was clipped by 5 bases and J by 4 bases; unmatched bases: 10. The CDR3: CASSRRGRGGETQYF. CDR3 sequence (DNA): TGTGCCAGCAGCCGAAGGGGGCGCGGAGGAGAGACCCAGTACTTC.